There are many counts of the clone carrying this TCR beta chain. Its antigen is unknown. Relative to the germline gene, one junction end is altered; a read error may explain this. TCR beta CDR3 region amplification was performed from RNA transcripts. Carried out on the TCR CDR3, a first-round RT-PCR used the HTBI primer set. One entry per CDR3 protein, called by TCRdb with MiXCR from the multiplex PCR reads. The sample has about 52,000 distinct CDR3 sequences, roughly half seen once; the top ten hold roughly 10%. The data derive from a study of T cells in Graves' hyperthyroidism and ophthalmopathy. Study details: Peripheral blood sampling occurred at initial diagnosis, before any treatment.

Ophthalmopathy cases met thresholds of Clinical Activity Score at least 3, NOSPECS grade at least 4 and duration under 3 months. Reasons for excluding patients were uncontrolled infection, other autoimmune disease, pregnancy or lactation. Findings of the study overall: Blood also contained most expanded thyroid clonotypes above 0.001.

This CDR3 contains 13 residues. Germline-derived CDR1 and CDR2 are MRHNA and SNTAGT. Material for sequencing was blood. This clonotype originated in a woman aged 45-59 years with Graves' ophthalmopathy. This chain connects TRBV6-4 to TRBJ1-1, with D maybe TRBD1 (5 bases). The CDR3 spells CASSYSRGSEAFF. The CDR3 DNA reads as TGTGCCAGCAGTTACTCGAGGGGTTCGGAAGCTTTCTTT.